This TCR beta chain was documented in a study of Graves' ophthalmopathy and Graves' hyperthyroidism (dated by TCRdb to 2017 to 2018). In the study overall: Peripheral blood was collected before any treatment was given, at the time of initial diagnosis. To explore V-J signatures that distinguish ophthalmopathy from hyperthyroidism, a discovery set of 100 patients was enrolled, made up of 40 to 45 with ophthalmopathy and 55 to 65 with stable hyperthyroidism. Once sampling was done, hyperthyroidism patients were given methimazole at a starting dose of 30 mg daily, while ophthalmopathy patients were given high-dose intravenous methylprednisolone. In total, 120 to 150 blood samples were TCR-sequenced: fewer than 50 ophthalmopathy, under 80 hyperthyroidism and approximately 17 hyperthyroidism-to-ophthalmopathy patients. In about six hyperthyroidism patients, the T-cell repertoires found in thyroid tissue were compared with those found in blood. An independent validation cohort was composed of roughly 19 hyperthyroidism patients and around 16 patients who later progressed from hyperthyroidism to ophthalmopathy. To tell Graves' ophthalmopathy apart from Graves' hyperthyroidism, and to predict which patients would progress to ophthalmopathy, the study relied on TCR beta repertoire signatures. Overall results and qualifications from the work: Most expanded thyroid clonotypes with a frequency above 0.001 also appeared in blood, which suggests that blood repertoires may reflect the immune response in the thyroid. In validation, the model predicted ophthalmopathy progression with 70.59% sensitivity and roughly 72% specificity; more than ten predicted patients were CT-confirmed with GO in a median of approximately six months. Sample size was not predetermined statistically, and investigators were not blinded to group allocation. In cross-validation, the 13-signature model distinguished ophthalmopathy from stable hyperthyroidism with 85% to 90% sensitivity and roughly 81% specificity, and in the test set the corresponding values were around 80% and 75%.

From the cysteine through the phenylalanine, the CDR3 covers 13 amino acids. Kept here is only the CDR3 DNA, which spans 39 bases and is read in frame from base 1. Trimming accounts for 5 bases at V and 7 bases at J, while the number of junction bases matched to no gene is 6. Per the germline V gene, SGHTA is the CDR1 and FQGNSA is the CDR2. This clonotype was seen a few times. It has no known antigen specificity. No clone much larger than this one lies a single base away; base qualities are absent. The ophthalmopathy patients had moderately to severely active disease, with a Clinical Activity Score of 3 or higher, a NOSPECS grade of 4 or higher, and a disease duration of less than 3 months. Patients with other autoimmune diseases, uncontrolled infections, pregnancy or lactation were excluded. Diagnosis was based on clinical symptoms, serum thyroxine, TRAb, thyroid ultrasound and orbital computed tomography. PBMCs were isolated from about 9 ml of fresh peripheral blood by Ficoll-Paque density gradient centrifugation. Total RNA was extracted using Trizol reagent, and RNA quality was checked on an Agilent 2100 Bioanalyzer.

For repertoire sequencing, TCR beta CDR3 regions were amplified from RNA transcripts. The first round was an RT-PCR using HTBI primers with the Qiagen OneStep RT-PCR kit, and this first round was followed by a second-round multiplex PCR, then size selection and purification. Libraries were sequenced on an Illumina HiSeq2000 using paired-end 100 bp reads. Regarding the original processing steps: Reads were processed with SOAPnuke, discarding reads with adapters, uncalled bases, mean Phred below 15, or no exact constant-primer or identifier match. High-quality paired reads were merged with COPE v1.2.5. Each unique nucleotide sequence was defined as a clonotype, and clonotypes were aligned to IMGT TRB V, D and J references with MiTCR v1.1. Analysis was restricted to V-J combinations with a frequency above 0.0001, which covered 99.2% of repertoires. A TCR clonal expansion and chaos score per V-J combination was defined as the ratio of F50 clonal expansion to chaos observed in the TCRdist matrix. Welch's t-statistics and random forest were used to narrow the features down to 10 to 15 V-J combinations, which were then fed into a naive Bayes classifier. The Morisita-Horn index was used to measure how similar the thyroid and blood repertoires were. TCRdb itself trimmed the public reads at Q25 with fastp, ran MiXCR and retained productive beta chains. Under each unique CDR3 protein, matching rows form one entry showing the most common genes and DNA. The V and J calls follow TCRdb's processing rather than the paper's. The sample records roughly 220,000 distinct CDR3 sequences, about 46% of which are singletons. Around half of the sample is taken by the ten largest.

This chain is built from TRBV7-2 and TRBJ1-2, with 8 central nucleotides matching TRBD1. This receptor was identified in an adult man with Graves' ophthalmopathy. Input material: peripheral blood. The DNA sequence is TGTGCCAGCAGCACAACAGGGGGGGGTGGCTACACCTTC. Translated, it reads CASSTTGGGGYTF.